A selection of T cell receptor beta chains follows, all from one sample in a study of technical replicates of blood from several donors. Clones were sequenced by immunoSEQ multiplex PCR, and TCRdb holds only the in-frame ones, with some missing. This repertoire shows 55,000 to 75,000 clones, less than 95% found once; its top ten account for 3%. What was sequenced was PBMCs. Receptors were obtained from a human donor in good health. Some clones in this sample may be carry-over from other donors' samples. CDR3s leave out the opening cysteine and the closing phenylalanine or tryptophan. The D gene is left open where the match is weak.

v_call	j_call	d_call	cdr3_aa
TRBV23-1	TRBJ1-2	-	ASSHWVVPERSSHYGYT
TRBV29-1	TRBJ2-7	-	SVEDRGRQY
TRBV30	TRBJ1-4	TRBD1	AWSWGTGGEKLF
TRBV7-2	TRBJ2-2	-	ASSFYPNTGELF
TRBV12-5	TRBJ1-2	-	ASGLVLRTPLGYT
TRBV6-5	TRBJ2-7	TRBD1	ASSYGTGVYEQY
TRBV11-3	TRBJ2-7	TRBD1	ASSPSDRAISYEQY
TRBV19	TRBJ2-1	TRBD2	ASSILPAGVSSSYNEQF
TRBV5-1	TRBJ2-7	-	ASSSQGESSYEQY
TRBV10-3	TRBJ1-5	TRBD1	AISSTGNNGQPQH
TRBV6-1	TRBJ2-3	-	ATQRGLSTDTQY
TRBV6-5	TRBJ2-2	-	ASSYSGSTGELF
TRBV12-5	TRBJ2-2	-	ASGYIVSRNTGELF
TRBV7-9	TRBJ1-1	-	ASSFTAGITEAF
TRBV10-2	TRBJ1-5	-	ASSEGGNQPQH
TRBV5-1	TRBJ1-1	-	ASSYQGTNTEAF
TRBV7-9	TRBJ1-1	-	ASSQSLNTEAF
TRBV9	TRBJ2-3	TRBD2	ASSVGGLRAGGPDTQY
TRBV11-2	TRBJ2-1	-	ASSLAPGGNYNEQF
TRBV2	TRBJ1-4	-	ASSEAGQGKEKLF
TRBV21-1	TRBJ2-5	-	ASSPRGAIIRTQY
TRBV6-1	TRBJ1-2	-	AAREIRNTNYGYT
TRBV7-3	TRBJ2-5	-	ASSPVGGETQY
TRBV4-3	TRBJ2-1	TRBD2	ASSQDRASGDEQF
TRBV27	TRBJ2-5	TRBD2	ASRRTSVETQY
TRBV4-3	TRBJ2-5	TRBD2	ASSTRLAYQETQY
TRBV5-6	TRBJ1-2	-	ASSDGQTYGYT
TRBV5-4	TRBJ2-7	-	ASSLFRPSGSYEQY
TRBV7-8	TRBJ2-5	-	ASSTSNRETQY
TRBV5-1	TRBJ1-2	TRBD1	ASSLGTGGAHYGYT
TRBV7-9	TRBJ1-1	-	ASSLVLTEAF
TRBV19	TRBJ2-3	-	ASRVADTQY
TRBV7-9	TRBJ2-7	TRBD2	ASSPVAGGLYEQY
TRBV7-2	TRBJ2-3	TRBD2	ASSSGLARG
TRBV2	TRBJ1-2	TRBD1	ASSENRGPGYGYT
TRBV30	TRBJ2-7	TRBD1	AGGQGYEQY
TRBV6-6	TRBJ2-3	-	ASRSGPVPPDTQY
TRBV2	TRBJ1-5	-	ASSEVTGFQPQH
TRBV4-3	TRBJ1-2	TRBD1	ASSQGPGGYGYT
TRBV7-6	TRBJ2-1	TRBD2	ASSELLAGVQF
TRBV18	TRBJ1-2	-	ASSPRGDANYGYT
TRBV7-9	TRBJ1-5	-	ASTRGVRQPQH
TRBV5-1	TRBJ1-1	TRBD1	ASSWDAGQRSSPF
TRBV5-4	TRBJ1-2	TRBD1	ASSGQGPNYGYT
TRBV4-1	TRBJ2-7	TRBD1	ASSQEWTGSIEQY
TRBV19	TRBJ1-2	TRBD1	ASSMRQGVSYGYT
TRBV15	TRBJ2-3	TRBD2	ATRTSGSPDTQY
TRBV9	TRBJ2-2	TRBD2	ASSVAGTSGGTGELF
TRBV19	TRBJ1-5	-	ASSIAGSNQPQH
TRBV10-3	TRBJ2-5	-	AISAGETQY
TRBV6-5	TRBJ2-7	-	ASTLNRGGGEQY
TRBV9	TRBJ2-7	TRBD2	ASSAGLAGQALEQY
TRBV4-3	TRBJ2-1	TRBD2	ASSQEGTSVLVGRNEQF
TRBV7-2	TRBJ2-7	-	ASSTYLASDEQY
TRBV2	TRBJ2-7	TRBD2	ASRRGTASYEQY